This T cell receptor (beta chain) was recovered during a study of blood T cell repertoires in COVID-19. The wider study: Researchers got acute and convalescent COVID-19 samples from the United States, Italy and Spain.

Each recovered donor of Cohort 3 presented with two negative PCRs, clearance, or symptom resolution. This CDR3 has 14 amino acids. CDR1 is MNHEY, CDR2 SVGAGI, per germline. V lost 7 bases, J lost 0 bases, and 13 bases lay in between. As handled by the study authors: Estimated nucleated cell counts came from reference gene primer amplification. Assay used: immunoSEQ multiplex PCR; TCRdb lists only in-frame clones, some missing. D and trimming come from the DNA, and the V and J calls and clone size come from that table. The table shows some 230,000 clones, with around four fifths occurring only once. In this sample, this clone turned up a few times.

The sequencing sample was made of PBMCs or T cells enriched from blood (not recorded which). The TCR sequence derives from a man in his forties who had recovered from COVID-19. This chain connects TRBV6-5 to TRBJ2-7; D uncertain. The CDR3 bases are TGTGCCAGCACCCCTACTACACCCTCCTACGAGCAGTACTTC. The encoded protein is CASTPTTPSYEQYF.